The T cell receptor (beta chain) described here comes from a study of beta chain features in type 1 diabetes. Of the isolated RNA, all was reverse transcribed, and so the sequenced material was expressed TCRB transcripts. Using immunoSEQ multiplex PCR, the repertoire was profiled, and TCRdb retains in-frame clones only, with some absent. This sample has about 220,000 clones, with approximately 10% found just once. Germline CDR1 is ENHRY and CDR2 is SYGVKD. The CDR3 is 15 amino acids. With 6 bases clipped from V and 8 bases from J, the junction kept 13 bases outside the gene matches. A single heparinised blood sample, averaging about 120 mL, was obtained per donor. Isolation of CD4+ naive, central memory, regulatory and stem cell-like memory cells was achieved by sorting via CD45RO/CCR7/CD25/CD127/CD95/CD27.

The receptor's source is a man between 18 and 29 years old in good health. The specimen sequenced was central memory CD4+ T cells from blood. The chain joins TRBV10-3 to TRBJ2-1, with 7 bases matching TRBD2. CDR3 sequence: CAISPQAGEYDEQFF. CDR3 bases: TGTGCCATCAGCCCCCAGGCGGGAGAATATGATGAGCAGTTCTTC.